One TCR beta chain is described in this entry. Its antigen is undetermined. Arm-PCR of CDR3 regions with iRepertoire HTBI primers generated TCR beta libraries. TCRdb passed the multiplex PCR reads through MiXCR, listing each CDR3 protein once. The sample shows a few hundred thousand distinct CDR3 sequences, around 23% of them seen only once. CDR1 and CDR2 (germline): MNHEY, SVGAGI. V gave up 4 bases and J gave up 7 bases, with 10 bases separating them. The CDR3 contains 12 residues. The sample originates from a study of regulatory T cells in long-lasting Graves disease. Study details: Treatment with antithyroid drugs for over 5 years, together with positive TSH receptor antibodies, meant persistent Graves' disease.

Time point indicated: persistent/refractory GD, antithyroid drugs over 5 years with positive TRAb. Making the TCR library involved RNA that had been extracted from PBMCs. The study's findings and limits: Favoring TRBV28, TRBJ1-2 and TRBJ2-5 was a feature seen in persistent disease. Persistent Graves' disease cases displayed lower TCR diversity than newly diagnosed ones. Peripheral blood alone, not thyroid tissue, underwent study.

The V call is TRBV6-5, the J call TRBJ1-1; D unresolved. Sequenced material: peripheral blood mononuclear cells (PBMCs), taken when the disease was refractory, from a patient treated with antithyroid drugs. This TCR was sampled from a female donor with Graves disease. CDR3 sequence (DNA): TGTGCCAGCAGTTTCCCCGGCGGTGAAGCTTTCTTT. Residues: CASSFPGGEAFF.